This section outlines one T cell receptor (beta chain) sequence together with its context. Its antigen is not known. Germline loops: CDR1 SGHNT, CDR2 YENEEA. The V and J ends lost 3 bases and 5 bases respectively, with 13 bases between them. The CDR3 is 14 residues long. Repertoires were generated with immunoSEQ multiplex PCR, while TCRdb's copy carries only in-frame clones and drops some. The sample has some 170,000 clones; around 93% are singletons. These data belong to a study of T cell responses to AZD1222 COVID-19 vaccine. The study, taken as a whole, reports: Only after the peak T cell response were repertoires sampled. Spike-specific TCR repertoires showed rising breadth and depth after two AZD1222 doses. Nearly half of unique spike-specific TCRs reportedly avoided B.1.351 and B.1.1.7 mutated regions. Regions 160-218 and 743-854 held dominance among vaccine-associated CD4 TCRs, which spanned spike.

The rearrangement links TRBV11-3 to TRBJ1-1, with D maybe TRBD1 (5 bases). This TCR derives from an adult who received the MenACWY meningococcal vaccine as a control. The sample in question was peripheral blood, obtained 28 days after the second dose of the MenACWY control vaccine. The DNA of the CDR3 is TGTGCCAGCAGCTTCGGGGGGAGGAGGACTGAAGCTTTCTTT. This sequence encodes CASSFGGRRTEAFF.